The 14 T cell receptor beta chains given below trace back to one sample, sequenced in a study of shared clonotypes between healthy human individuals. Profiled with immunoSEQ multiplex PCR; TCRdb holds only in-frame clones, not every one. This table holds 1 million to 1.2 million clones, approximately 75% found once. Sequenced: memory CD4+ T cells from PBMCs. The subset was: CD45RA-negative fraction. The receptors were gathered from a man in his late teens or twenties in good health. Some clones in this sample may be carry-over from other donors' samples.

V is TRBV7-3 and J is TRBJ2-3; 8 bases match TRBD1. Germline V lookup: CDR1 SGHTA, CDR2 FQGTGA. CDR3 length equals 15 residues. J lost 0 bases, V lost 4 bases, and 3 bases had no gene match. The CDR3 loop reads CASSSGQGSTDTQYF. For the CDR3, the DNA is TGTGCCAGCAGCTCCGGACAGGGCAGCACAGATACGCAGTATTTT.

The V and J genes are TRBV4-1 and TRBJ1-1; 7 positions match TRBD1. This CDR3 has 17 amino acids. The J segment lost 5 bases and the V segment lost 4 bases, leaving 16 bases of the junction unmatched. The germline V gene encodes CDR1 MGHRA and CDR2 YSYEKL. The CDR3, as DNA: TGCGCCAGCAGCCGAACGCGGGACAGAACCTTGTGGACTGAAGCTTTCTTT. Its translation: CASSRTRDRTLWTEAFF.

CDR3 coding DNA: TGTGCCAGCGGGCGGAGCAATCAGCCCCAGCATTTT. It is translated as CASGRSNQPQHF. The chain is built from TRBV7-8 and TRBJ1-5; D remains unclear. The germline gives CDR1 SGHVS, CDR2 FQNEAQ. The CDR3 extends over 12 amino acids. The V end was cut by 8 bases, the J end by 1 base, with 6 bases between.

The chain links TRBV5-4 to TRBJ2-7; 10 bases line up with TRBD2. The CDR3 has 15 amino acids. CDR1 SGHNT and CDR2 YYREEE come from the germline V gene (reference sequence). Trimming at V came to 4 bases and at J to 2 bases, leaving 6 bases not matched to a gene. In DNA, the CDR3 is TGTGCCAGCAGCCGGAGCACTAGCGGGGCCTACGAGCAGTACTTC. The encoded protein is CASSRSTSGAYEQYF.

Only one count was recorded for this clone. CDR3 amino acids: CASSIEASLTDTQYF. CDR3 bases: TGTGCCAGTAGTATAGAGGCTAGCCTCACAGATACGCAGTATTTT. This chain links TRBV19 with TRBJ2-3; TRBD2 might be the D (5 bases). Per germline, CDR1 LNHDA and CDR2 SQIVND (reference sequence). The ends were cut back, 0 bases at V and 2 bases at J, with 9 bases in the middle. The CDR3 loop spans 15 amino acids.

The V and J genes are TRBV7-9 and TRBJ2-7; unclear D gene. Germline CDR1 SEHNR, CDR2 FQNEAQ (reference sequence). V shed 1 base and J shed 0 bases, with 7 bases lying between them. This CDR3 is 14 amino acids long. This CDR3 is CASSLGPSSYEQYF. In nucleotides, the CDR3 is TGTGCCAGCAGCTTAGGGCCGAGCTCCTACGAGCAGTACTTC. Full variable domain (rest looked up from reference TRBV7-9 and TRBJ2-7): DTGVSQNPRHKITKRGQNVTFRCDPISEHNRLYWYRQTLGQGPEFLTYFQNEAQLEKSRLLSDRFSAERPKGSFSTLEIQRTEQGDSAMYLCASSLGPSSYEQYFGPGTRLTVT.

The chain has TRBV7-9 and TRBJ1-4, with D possibly being TRBD1 (6 bases). This CDR3 is 15 amino acids long. Trimming pared 7 bases from V and 5 bases from J, leaving 17 bases between. Germline V gene sequence: CDR1 SEHNR, CDR2 FQNEAQ (reference sequence). CDR3 sequence reads: CASTLGGTANEKLFF. The CDR3 DNA follows: TGTGCCAGCACCCTAGGGGGGACGGCCAATGAAAAACTGTTTTTT. Supplemented by reference TRBV7-9 and TRBJ1-4, the full variable domain reads DTGVSQNPRHKITKRGQNVTFRCDPISEHNRLYWYRQTLGQGPEFLTYFQNEAQLEKSRLLSDRFSAERPKGSFSTLEIQRTEQGDSAMYLCASTLGGTANEKLFFGSGTQLSVL.

The chain is built from TRBV10-3 and TRBJ1-1; D gene unclear. Germline V gives CDR1 ENHRY, CDR2 SYGVKD. V lost 4 bases to trimming and J lost 4 bases, with 10 bases between them. The CDR3 is 13 residues long. Here the CDR3 reads CAISGFRGTEAFF. In DNA form, the CDR3 reads TGTGCCATCAGTGGTTTCAGAGGCACTGAAGCTTTCTTT.

This clone was seen a handful of times. J is TRBJ1-1 and V is TRBV28; D ambiguous. There are 15 residues in the CDR3. V lost 10 bases, J lost 1 base, and 19 bases lay in between. CDR1 is MDHEN, CDR2 SYDVKM, per germline. CDR3 coding DNA: TGTGCCACTACACGCCATGGGTCGGGGAACACTGAAGCTTTCTTT. This codes for CATTRHGSGNTEAFF.

The chain's CDR3 is CASTISGGIGTQYF. CDR3 bases: TGTGCCAGCACCATATCCGGGGGTATAGGGACCCAGTACTTC. This rearrangement joins TRBV6-5 to TRBJ2-5; D is possibly TRBD2 (6 bases). V shed 7 bases and J shed 7 bases, with 19 bases lying between them. CDR1 is MNHEY and CDR2 is SVGAGI in the germline V gene. The CDR3 extends over 14 amino acids.

This clone was detected a few times. The V gene is TRBV2, the J gene TRBJ1-1; D is perhaps TRBD1 (6 bases). Germline V gives CDR1 SNHLY, CDR2 FYNNEI. Trimming left V 11 bases short and J 0 bases short, with 13 bases between. The CDR3 has 13 residues. CDR3 amino acids: CAGRGQMNTEAFF. CDR3 in DNA: TGTGCCGGACGCGGACAGATGAACACTGAAGCTTTCTTT. Complete variable domain (other parts from reference TRBV2 and TRBJ1-1): EPEVTQTPSHQVTQMGQEVILRCVPISNHLYFYWYRQILGQKVEFLVSFYNNEISEKSEIFDDQFSVERPDGSNFTLKIRSTKLEDSAMYFCAGRGQMNTEAFFGQGTRLTVV.

The J gene is TRBJ1-1, the V gene TRBV28; D not resolved. CDR1 is MDHEN, CDR2 SYDVKM, per germline. Trimming removed 8 bases at V and 1 base at J, with 14 bases between. This CDR3 is 14 amino acids long. In DNA form, the CDR3 reads TGTGCCAGCCTCCGGGCCGCGGGGAACACTGAAGCTTTCTTT. Protein sequence: CASLRAAGNTEAFF.

This chain uses TRBV27 with TRBJ2-5, with D hard to call. Germline V gene lookup returns CDR1 MNHEY and CDR2 SMNVEV (reference sequence). This CDR3 has 13 residues. The V end lost 5 bases, the J end lost 4 bases, and 11 bases lay between the germline ends. The CDR3 DNA sequence: TGTGCCAGCAGTCGCAGCTCGTTAGAGACCCAGTACTTC. It codes for CASSRSSLETQYF.

The J gene is TRBJ2-1, the V gene TRBV9; TRBD2 is a possible D gene (6 bases). Germline lookup yields CDR1 SGDLS and CDR2 YYNGEE. This CDR3 spans 15 amino acids. The V and J ends lost 4 bases and 9 bases respectively, with 20 bases between them. The CDR3 reads CASSPLRREWGEQFF. DNA of the CDR3: TGTGCCAGCAGCCCCCTACGGAGGGAGTGGGGTGAGCAGTTCTTC.